Listed below are T cell receptor beta chains from one sample, sequenced in a study of regulatory T cells. Using immunoSEQ multiplex PCR, the repertoire was profiled, and TCRdb retains in-frame clones only, with some absent. The profile shows 25,000 to 30,000 clones, around 90% of them singletons. The material sequenced was conventional CD4+ T cells sorted from blood. The receptors were sampled from a person between 18 and 35 years old with CD3G deficiency. Each CDR3 is given with its conserved first and last residue. The D gene is left open where the match is weak. A clone size is listed for some rows: how often the clone was seen (once, few, many), or a class if it is expanded.

clone_size,d_call,v_call,j_call,cdr3_nt,cdr3_aa
.,TRBD1,TRBV6-1,TRBJ2-7,TGTGCCAGCAGTACACCCCGGGACAGAAACTACGAGCAGTACTTC,CASSTPRDRNYEQYF
.,.,TRBV7-3,TRBJ2-1,TGTGCCAGCAGCCAAATGGGGGGATTGGGCTACAATGAGCAGTTCTTC,CASSQMGGLGYNEQFF
.,.,TRBV6-4,TRBJ2-7,TGTGCCAGCAGTGACTCAAACCATCCGGGTGTTTCCTACGAGCAGTACTTC,CASSDSNHPGVSYEQYF
.,TRBD1,TRBV11-2,TRBJ2-7,TGTGCCAGCAGCCAAACCTGGACAGGTATCTCCTACGAGCAGTACTTC,CASSQTWTGISYEQYF
.,.,TRBV19,TRBJ2-6,TGTGCCAGTAGTATAGACTCACCGCAGGGCGCCGGGGCCAACGTCCTGACTTTC,CASSIDSPQGAGANVLTF
.,TRBD2,TRBV28,TRBJ2-1,TGTGCCAGCAGTGTCGGACTAGCAGGAGGGAACGAGCAGTTCTTC,CASSVGLAGGNEQFF
.,TRBD2,TRBV6-1,TRBJ2-7,TGTGCCAGCACGGCGGGAGGTCGCTACGAGCAGTACTTC,CASTAGGRYEQYF
.,.,TRBV7-9,TRBJ2-5,TGTGCCAGCAGCTTGGGTCCGGAGACCCAGTACTTC,CASSLGPETQYF
.,.,TRBV28,TRBJ1-2,TGTGCCAGCAGTTTGAGTACTCACCCTTGGTATGGCTACACCTTC,CASSLSTHPWYGYTF
.,TRBD1,TRBV6-6,TRBJ2-7,TGTGCCAGCAGTTACGACAGGGTGCAAAGAGAGCAGTACTTC,CASSYDRVQREQYF
.,.,TRBV30,TRBJ2-3,TGTGCCTGGAGTGAATCGTCTAGGACGCAGTATTTT,CAWSESSRTQYF
.,TRBD1,TRBV28,TRBJ2-7,TGTGCCAGCAGTTTCGCTGTGACAGGGGCCTCCTACGAGCAGTACTTC,CASSFAVTGASYEQYF
once,.,TRBV5-8,TRBJ1-4,TGTGCCAGCAGCTTGGGCGGGGATGAAAAACTGTTTTTT,CASSLGGDEKLFF
.,.,TRBV28,TRBJ1-2,TGTGCCAGCAGCCCCGCGCAGGGTGGCGGCTACACCTTC,CASSPAQGGGYTF
once,.,TRBV7-2,TRBJ2-7,TGTGCCAGCAGCTTAGGTCGTGGCAGCTCCTACGAGCAGTACTTC,CASSLGRGSSYEQYF
.,.,TRBV25-1,TRBJ2-5,TGTGCCAGCAGTGGAGGCGGCCAAGAGACCCAGTACTTC,CASSGGGQETQYF
few,TRBD2,TRBV7-9,TRBJ2-3,TGTGCCAGCAGTTTTACCGGGACTAGCCCAACGCAGTATTTT,CASSFTGTSPTQYF
.,.,TRBV5-1,TRBJ2-6,TGCGCCAGCAGCCTGGGGGACCGCTCTGGGGCCAACGTCCTGACTTTC,CASSLGDRSGANVLTF
.,.,TRBV5-1,TRBJ2-7,TGCGCCAGCAGCTTAGGTGGGACGGATGACTACGAGCAGTACTTC,CASSLGGTDDYEQYF
.,.,TRBV9,TRBJ1-2,TGTGCCAGCAGCCCCGAAGGAGCAGGGTCCTATGGCTACACCTTC,CASSPEGAGSYGYTF
.,.,TRBV6-5,TRBJ2-3,TGTGCCAGCAGTTACAGGGCGGGAGATACGCAGTATTTT,CASSYRAGDTQYF
.,.,TRBV7-9,TRBJ2-7,TGTGCCAGCAGCTTCGATAGTTACGAGCAGTACTTC,CASSFDSYEQYF
.,.,TRBV7-9,TRBJ2-3,TGTGCCAGCAGCTTCAGTGGGGAAACGCAGTATTTT,CASSFSGETQYF
once,TRBD1,TRBV19,TRBJ1-2,TGTGCCAGTAGTGGCACAGGGGTCGGCTACACCTTC,CASSGTGVGYTF
.,.,TRBV27,TRBJ2-3,TGTGCCAGCAGCCTAACCCCGGGAGATACGCAGTATTTT,CASSLTPGDTQYF
.,.,TRBV5-1,TRBJ2-1,TGCGCCAGCAGCTTGGGAGGTGTGAGTGGCGATGAGCAGTTCTTC,CASSLGGVSGDEQFF
.,TRBD1,TRBV28,TRBJ2-7,TGTGCCAGCAGTTTAAGGGACAGGGGGCGCGGGAAAGCCTACGAGCAGTACTTC,CASSLRDRGRGKAYEQYF
.,TRBD2,TRBV5-5,TRBJ2-1,TGTGCCAGCACCCCGGGAGACGGGAGGGCACACAATGAGCAGTTCTTC,CASTPGDGRAHNEQFF
.,.,TRBV5-1,TRBJ2-1,TGCGCCAGCAGCTTGGAACGGGGAAGCGATGAGCAGTTCTTC,CASSLERGSDEQFF
.,.,TRBV10-2,TRBJ2-6,TGCGCCAGCAGTGCCTCTCGACAGATCTCTGGGGCCAACGTCCTGACTTTC,CASSASRQISGANVLTF
.,.,TRBV10-3,TRBJ2-7,TGTGCCATCAGTGAGATAGGGGGGTCCGAGCAGTACTTC,CAISEIGGSEQYF
.,.,TRBV6-6,TRBJ1-1,TGTGCCAGCAGTTACGGGCAAGCCACTGAAGCTTTCTTT,CASSYGQATEAFF
.,.,TRBV6-6,TRBJ2-7,TGTGCCAGCAGTTACACATGGGGGCGCCCCCACGAGCAGTACTTC,CASSYTWGRPHEQYF
.,TRBD2,TRBV7-2,TRBJ2-7,TGTGCCAGCAGCTTATCTAGCGGGAGCGGGTACGAGCAGTACTTC,CASSLSSGSGYEQYF
.,.,TRBV16,TRBJ1-1,TGTGCCAGCAGCCCGTCAGGACATCTGGAGACTGAAGCTTTCTTT,CASSPSGHLETEAFF